This TCR beta chain was profiled in a study of T cell responses to AZD1222 COVID-19 vaccine. Whole-study findings and limits: Targeting of unmutated variant regions was reportedly seen in nearly half of spike-specific TCRs.

The germline V and J ends were trimmed by 3 bases and 7 bases, with 13 bases remaining between them. The CDR3 consists of 14 residues. The V gene's germline CDR1 is SGHRS and CDR2 YFSETQ. It was second doses at about 4 or about 12 weeks that were pooled. Libraries were prepared by immunoSEQ multiplex PCR; TCRdb keeps only in-frame clonotypes and omits some of them. This sample carries around 100,000 clones, around 85% of them seen once, and the ten largest clones take 4.5%. This clone was counted a single time. Its cognate antigen is unknown. This receptor was obtained from an adult who received the AZD1222 COVID-19 vaccine. The J gene is TRBJ2-2, the V gene TRBV5-1, with D tentatively TRBD1 (6 bases). The sample in question was peripheral blood, obtained 28 days after the second AZD1222 dose. The CDR3 DNA reads TGCGCCAGCAGCTACGGGACACCCCACGGGGAGCTGTTTTTT. As protein: CASSYGTPHGELFF.